Each of the 6 T cell receptor beta chains below was sequenced from the same sample in a study of cytomegalovirus exposure and HLA in healthy donors. PCR was performed using 60 Vbeta and 13 Jbeta primers. Sequencing was performed with immunoSEQ multiplex PCR; in TCRdb, only in-frame clones are kept and a portion is missing. This sample carries 130,000 to 150,000 clones, roughly 80% of them seen once, and the ten largest clones take approximately 1%. The source material was PBMCs. All receptors derive from a man between 18 and 35 years old in good health and CMV-seronegative.

J is TRBJ1-3 and V is TRBV6-4; D remains ambiguous. Trimming took off 0 bases at V and 1 base at J, with 10 bases between the two ends. The CDR3 is 16 residues long. The germline V gene encodes CDR1 MRHNA and CDR2 SNTAGT. CDR3 DNA sequence: TGTGCCAGCAGTGACTCGAGTACTCTATCTGGAAACACCATATATTTT. It is translated as CASSDSSTLSGNTIYF.

This chain connects TRBV7-9 to TRBJ1-4; D remains ambiguous. The germline V gene encodes CDR1 SEHNR and CDR2 FQNEAQ (reference sequence). Between the trimmed V and J ends, which lost 5 bases and 6 bases, there was a span of 19 bases. The CDR3 is 16 amino acids. CDR3 sequence reads: CASSPGNPGVDEKLFF. DNA of the CDR3: TGTGCCAGCAGCCCCGGGAACCCAGGAGTGGATGAAAAACTGTTTTTT.

This clone occurred a few times. J is TRBJ1-6 and V is TRBV30; 12 nucleotides agree with TRBD1. Germline V CDR1 and CDR2: GTSNPN, SVGIG (reference sequence). This CDR3 contains 15 residues. Trimming took 1 base from V and 10 from J; bases not matched to a gene: 5. CDR3 sequence (DNA): TGTGCCTGGAGTGGGGGGACAGGGGGCCAATCACCCCTCCACTTT. Protein: CAWSGGTGGQSPLHF.

The V call is TRBV6-5, the J call TRBJ1-1; 9 bases are a match to TRBD1. The germline V gene has CDR1 MNHEY and CDR2 SVGAGI. With V trimmed by 0 bases and J by 3 bases, 2 bases remained unmatched. The CDR3 length is 15 residues. CDR3 protein: CASSYSGTGYTEAFF. In DNA, the CDR3 is TGTGCCAGCAGTTACTCTGGGACAGGGTACACTGAAGCTTTCTTT.

This chain joins TRBV6-4 and TRBJ2-7, with 7 bases identical to TRBD2. This CDR3 is built from 14 residues. CDR1 is MRHNA and CDR2 is SNTAGT in the germline V gene. The trim removed 5 bases at V and 0 bases at J, leaving 4 bases unmatched. CDR3 in amino acids: CASSHRDYSYEQYF. As DNA, the CDR3 is TGTGCCAGCAGTCATAGGGACTACTCCTACGAGCAGTACTTC.

The chain carries TRBV7-9 and TRBJ2-1; D not resolved. The CDR3 consists of 13 residues. Germline CDR1 and CDR2: SEHNR and FQNEAQ (reference sequence). Trimming stripped 1 base from V and 7 bases from J, with 8 bases between. CDR3 in DNA: TGTGCCAGCAGCTTAGGGGCTGGGAATGAGCAGTTCTTC. Translated: CASSLGAGNEQFF.